This TCR beta chain was retrieved from a study of T cells after yellow fever vaccination. As for the study in general: Where fractions had low cell numbers, libraries were prepared from them with the SMART-Seq v4 Ultra Low Input RNA kit.

TCRdb re-called the 5' RACE reads with MiXCR, one entry per CDR3 protein. The sample includes over 110,000 distinct CDR3 sequences, approximately 7.7% of them seen just once. General study results and limits: Reappearance after the booster was observed for most primary-vaccination clones (around 95% CD4, about 86% CD8). Clonotype sharing between CD4 and CD8 compartments was small. In FACS-sorted repertoires, abundant clonotypes from the bulk population could appear as contaminants.

This clonotype was observed many times. The antigen is unknown. This CDR3 has 14 residues. The V and J ends lost 2 bases and 6 bases, in that order; junction bases with no gene match: 5. The sample consisted of CD4+ T cells sorted from PBMCs, taken 5 days after the yellow fever booster vaccination. The chain links TRBV12-3 or TRBV12-4 to TRBJ2-5, with 8 positions matching TRBD2. The source of this sequence is a man aged 30-40 years who received the YFV17D yellow fever vaccine. The CDR3 reads CASSLSGSLKTQYF. The CDR3 bases are TGTGCCAGCAGTTTAAGCGGGAGCTTGAAGACCCAGTACTTC.